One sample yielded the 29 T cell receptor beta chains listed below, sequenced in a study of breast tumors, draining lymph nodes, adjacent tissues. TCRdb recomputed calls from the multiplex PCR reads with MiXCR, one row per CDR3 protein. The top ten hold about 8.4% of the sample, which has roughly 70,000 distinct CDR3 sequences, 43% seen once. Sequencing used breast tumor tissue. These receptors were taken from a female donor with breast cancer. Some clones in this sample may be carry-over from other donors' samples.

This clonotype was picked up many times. The CDR3 reads CASSQGLSGAYNEQFF. CDR3 DNA sequence: TGTGCCAGCAGCCAAGGGCTATCCGGGGCCTACAATGAGCAGTTCTTC. V is TRBV14 and J is TRBJ2-1; D is perhaps TRBD2 (5 bases). V lost 1 base to trimming and J lost 2 bases, with 12 bases between them. The CDR3 totals 16 residues. Germline CDR1 reads SGHDN; CDR2 reads FVKESK.

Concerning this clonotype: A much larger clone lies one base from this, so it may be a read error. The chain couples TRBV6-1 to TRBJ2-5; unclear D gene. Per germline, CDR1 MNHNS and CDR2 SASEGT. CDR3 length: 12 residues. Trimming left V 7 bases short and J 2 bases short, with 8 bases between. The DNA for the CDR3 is TGTGCCAGCAATCGCCCTCAAGAGACCCAGTACTTC. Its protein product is CASNRPQETQYF.

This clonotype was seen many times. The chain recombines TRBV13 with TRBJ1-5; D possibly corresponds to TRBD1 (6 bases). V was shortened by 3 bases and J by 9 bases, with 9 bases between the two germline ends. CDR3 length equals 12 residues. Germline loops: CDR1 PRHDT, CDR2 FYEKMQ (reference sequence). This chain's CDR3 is CASSFQGTPQHF. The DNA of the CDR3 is TGTGCCAGCAGCTTTCAGGGGACGCCCCAGCATTTT.

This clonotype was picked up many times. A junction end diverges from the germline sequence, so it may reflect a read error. The CDR3 is CASSLATKLNYGYPF. The DNA of the CDR3 is TGTGCCAGCAGCTTAGCGACAAAACTCAACTATGGCTACCCCTTC. The chain has TRBV7-9 and TRBJ1-2; D is unresolved. This CDR3 region has 15 residues. Germline V gives CDR1 SEHNR, CDR2 FQNEAQ (reference sequence).

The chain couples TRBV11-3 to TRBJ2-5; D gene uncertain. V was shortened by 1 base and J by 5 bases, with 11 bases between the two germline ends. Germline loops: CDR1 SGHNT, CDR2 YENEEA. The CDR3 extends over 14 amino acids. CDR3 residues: CASSLVGAMETQYF. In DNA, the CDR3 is TGTGCCAGCAGCTTAGTTGGCGCCATGGAGACCCAGTACTTC.

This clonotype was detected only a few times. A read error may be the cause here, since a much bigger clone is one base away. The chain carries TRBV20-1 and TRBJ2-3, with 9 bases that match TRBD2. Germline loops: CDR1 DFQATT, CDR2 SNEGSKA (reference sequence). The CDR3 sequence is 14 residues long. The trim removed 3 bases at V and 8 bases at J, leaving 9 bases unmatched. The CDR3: CSARDSGSKTTQYF. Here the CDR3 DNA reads TGCAGTGCTAGGGATAGCGGGAGTAAAACTACGCAGTATTTT.

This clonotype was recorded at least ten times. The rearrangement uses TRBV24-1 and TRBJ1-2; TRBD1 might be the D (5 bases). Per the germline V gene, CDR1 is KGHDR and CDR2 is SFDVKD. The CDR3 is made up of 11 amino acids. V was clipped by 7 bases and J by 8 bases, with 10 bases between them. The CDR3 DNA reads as TGTGCCACCAGAGGCAGGGTAGGCTACACCTTC. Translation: CATRGRVGYTF.

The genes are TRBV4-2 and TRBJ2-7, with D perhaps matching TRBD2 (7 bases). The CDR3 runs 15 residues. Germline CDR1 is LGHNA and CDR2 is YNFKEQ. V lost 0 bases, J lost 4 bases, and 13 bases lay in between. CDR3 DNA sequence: TGTGCCAGCAGCCAAGAAGGTCGGGGGGCGTACGAGCAGTACTTC. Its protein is CASSQEGRGAYEQYF.

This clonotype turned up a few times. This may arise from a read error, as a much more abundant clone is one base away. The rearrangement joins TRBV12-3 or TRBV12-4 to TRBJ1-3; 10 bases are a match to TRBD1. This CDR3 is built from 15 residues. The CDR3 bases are TGTGCCAGCAGAAGACAGGGGGCCGGTGGAAACACCATACATTTT. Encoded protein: CASRRQGAGGNTIHF.

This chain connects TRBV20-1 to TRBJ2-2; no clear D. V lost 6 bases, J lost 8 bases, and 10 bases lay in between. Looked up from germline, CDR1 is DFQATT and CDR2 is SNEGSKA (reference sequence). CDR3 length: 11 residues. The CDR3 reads CSAFKTGELFF. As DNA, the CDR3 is TGCAGTGCCTTTAAGACAGGGGAGCTGTTTTTT.

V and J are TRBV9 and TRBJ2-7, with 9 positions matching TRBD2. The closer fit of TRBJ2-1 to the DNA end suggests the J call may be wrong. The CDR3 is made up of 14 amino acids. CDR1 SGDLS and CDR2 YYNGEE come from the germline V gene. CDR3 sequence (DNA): TGTGCCAGCAGCGTAGGTAGCGGGAGCCACGAGCAGTTCTTC. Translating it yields CASSVGSGSHEQFF.

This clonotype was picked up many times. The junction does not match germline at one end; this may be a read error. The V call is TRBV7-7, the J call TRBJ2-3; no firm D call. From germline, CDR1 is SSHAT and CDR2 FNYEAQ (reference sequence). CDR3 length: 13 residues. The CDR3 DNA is TGTGCTAGCAGCCTGATACGGACAGATACGCAGTATTTT. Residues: CASSLIRTDTQYF.

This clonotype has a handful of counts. DNA for the CDR3: TGTGCCATCAGTGAGTCGGGGCAGCTCACTGAAGCTTTCTTT. Translated: CAISESGQLTEAFF. The chain combines TRBV10-3 with TRBJ1-1; weak D call: TRBD1 (5 bases). The length of the CDR3 is 14 residues. Germline V CDR1 and CDR2: ENHRY, SYGVKD. Trimming removed 0 bases at V and 4 bases at J, with 9 bases between.

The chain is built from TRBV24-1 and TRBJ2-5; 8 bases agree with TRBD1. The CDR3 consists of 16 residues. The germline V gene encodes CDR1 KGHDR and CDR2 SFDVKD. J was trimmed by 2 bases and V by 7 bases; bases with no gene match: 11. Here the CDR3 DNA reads TGTGCCACCAGCCCTGCGGCGGGGACAGGACAAGAGACCCAGTACTTC. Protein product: CATSPAAGTGQETQYF.

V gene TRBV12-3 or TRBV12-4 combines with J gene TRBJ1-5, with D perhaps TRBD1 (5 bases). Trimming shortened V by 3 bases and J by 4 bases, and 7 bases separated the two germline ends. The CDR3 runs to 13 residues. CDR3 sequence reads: CASSFGGNQPQHF. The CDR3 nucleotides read TGTGCCAGCAGTTTTGGGGGGAATCAGCCCCAGCATTTT.

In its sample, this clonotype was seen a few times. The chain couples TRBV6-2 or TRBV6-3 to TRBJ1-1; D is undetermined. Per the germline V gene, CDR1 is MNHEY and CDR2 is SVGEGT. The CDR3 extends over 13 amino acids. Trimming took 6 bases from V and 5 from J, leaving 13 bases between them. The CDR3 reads CASRSVAATEAFF. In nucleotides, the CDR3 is TGTGCCAGCAGGTCGGTAGCGGCGACTGAAGCTTTCTTT.

CDR3 protein: CASSHPGQGKFTDTQYF. CDR3 bases: TGTGCCAGCAGTCACCCGGGACAGGGGAAATTCACAGATACGCAGTATTTT. The chain joins TRBV6-2 or TRBV6-3 to TRBJ2-3; TRBD1 matches 10 bases. Germline V lookup: CDR1 MNHEY, CDR2 SVGEGT. This CDR3 has 17 amino acids. V was pared by 5 bases and J by 2 bases, with 10 bases of the junction left unmatched.

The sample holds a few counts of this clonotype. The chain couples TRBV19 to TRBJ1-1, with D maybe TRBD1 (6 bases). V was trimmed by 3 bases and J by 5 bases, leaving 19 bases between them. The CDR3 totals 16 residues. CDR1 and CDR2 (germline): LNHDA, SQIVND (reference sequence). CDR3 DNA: TGTGCCAGTAGTATTTGGGGGGCTGGGGGTCGAACTGAAGCTTTCTTT. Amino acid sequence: CASSIWGAGGRTEAFF. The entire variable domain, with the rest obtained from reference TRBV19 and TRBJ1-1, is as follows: DGGITQSPKYLFRKEGQNVTLSCEQNLNHDAMYWYRQDPGQGLRLIYYSQIVNDFQKGDIAEGYSVSREKKESFPLTVTSAQKNPTAFYLCASSIWGAGGRTEAFFGQGTRLTVV.

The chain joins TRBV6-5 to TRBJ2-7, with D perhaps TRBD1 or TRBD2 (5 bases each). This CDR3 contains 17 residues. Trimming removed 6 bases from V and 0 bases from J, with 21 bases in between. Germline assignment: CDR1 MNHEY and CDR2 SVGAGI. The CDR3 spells CASSHYLRDHYSYEQYF. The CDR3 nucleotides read TGTGCCAGCAGCCATTATCTCCGGGACCATTACTCCTACGAGCAGTACTTC.

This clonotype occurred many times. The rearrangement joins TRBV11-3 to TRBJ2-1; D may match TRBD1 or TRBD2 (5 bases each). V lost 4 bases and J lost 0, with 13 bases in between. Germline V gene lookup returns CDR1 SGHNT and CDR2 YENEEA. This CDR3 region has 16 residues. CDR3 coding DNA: TGTGCCAGCAGCTCCCCGTGGGGGACCTCCTACAATGAGCAGTTCTTC. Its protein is CASSSPWGTSYNEQFF. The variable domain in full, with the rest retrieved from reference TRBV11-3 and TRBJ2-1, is EAGVVQSPRYKIIEKKQPVAFWCNPISGHNTLYWYLQNLGQGPELLIRYENEEAVDDSQLPKDRFSAERLKGVDSTLKIQPAELGDSAVYLCASSSPWGTSYNEQFFGPGTRLTVL.

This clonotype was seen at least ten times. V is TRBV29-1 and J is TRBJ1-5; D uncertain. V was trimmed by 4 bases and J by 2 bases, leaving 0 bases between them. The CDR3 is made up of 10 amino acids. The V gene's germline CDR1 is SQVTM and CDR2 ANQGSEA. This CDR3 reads CSVGNQPQHF. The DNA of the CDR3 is TGCAGCGTTGGCAATCAGCCCCAGCATTTT. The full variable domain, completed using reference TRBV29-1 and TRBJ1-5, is SAVISQKPSRDICQRGTSLTIQCQVDSQVTMMFWYRQQPGQSLTLIATANQGSEATYESGFVIDKFPISRPNLTFSTLTVSNMSPEDSSIYLCSVGNQPQHFGDGTRLSIL.

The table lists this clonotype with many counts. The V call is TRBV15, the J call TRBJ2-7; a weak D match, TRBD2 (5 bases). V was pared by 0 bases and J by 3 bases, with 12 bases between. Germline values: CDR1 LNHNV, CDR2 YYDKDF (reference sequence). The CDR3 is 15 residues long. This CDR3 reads CATSRDPSRGYEQYF. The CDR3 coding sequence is TGTGCCACCAGCAGAGATCCCTCCCGGGGCTACGAGCAGTACTTC.

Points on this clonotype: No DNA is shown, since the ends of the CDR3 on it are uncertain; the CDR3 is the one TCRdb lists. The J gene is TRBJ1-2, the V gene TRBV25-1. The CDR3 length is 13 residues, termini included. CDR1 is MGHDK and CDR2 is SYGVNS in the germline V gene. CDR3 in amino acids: CACSARREYGYTF.

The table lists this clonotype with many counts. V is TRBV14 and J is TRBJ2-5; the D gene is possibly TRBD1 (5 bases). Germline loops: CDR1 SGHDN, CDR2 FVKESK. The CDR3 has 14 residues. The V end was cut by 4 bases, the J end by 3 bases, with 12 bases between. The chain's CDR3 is CASSPQGGKETQYF. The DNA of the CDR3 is TGTGCCAGCAGCCCCCAGGGTGGGAAAGAGACCCAGTACTTC.

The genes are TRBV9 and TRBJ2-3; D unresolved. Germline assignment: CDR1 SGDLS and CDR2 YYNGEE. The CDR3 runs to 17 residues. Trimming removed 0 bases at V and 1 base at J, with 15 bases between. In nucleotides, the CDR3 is TGTGCCAGCAGCGTAGGTGAAGAGTTAATCGGCACAGATACGCAGTATTTT. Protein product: CASSVGEELIGTDTQYF.

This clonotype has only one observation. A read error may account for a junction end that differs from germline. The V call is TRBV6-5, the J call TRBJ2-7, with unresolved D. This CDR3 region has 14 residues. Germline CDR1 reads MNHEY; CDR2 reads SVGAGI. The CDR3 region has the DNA TGTGCCGGCAGTCCGTTGGCAGGCTCCTACGAGCAGTACTTC. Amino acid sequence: CAGSPLAGSYEQYF.

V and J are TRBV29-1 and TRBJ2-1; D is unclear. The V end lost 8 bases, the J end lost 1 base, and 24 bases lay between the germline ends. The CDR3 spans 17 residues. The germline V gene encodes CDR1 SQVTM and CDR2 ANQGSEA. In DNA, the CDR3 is TGCAGCTCTAGAAGGTTCGATGAGCAGTTTTCCTACAATGAGCAGTTCTTC. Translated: CSSRRFDEQFSYNEQFF.

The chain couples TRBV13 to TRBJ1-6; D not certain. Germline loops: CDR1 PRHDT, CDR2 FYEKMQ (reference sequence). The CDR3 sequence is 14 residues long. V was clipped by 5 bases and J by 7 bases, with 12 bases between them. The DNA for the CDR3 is TGTGCCAGCAGCGAAGAGGGCAGGAATTCACCCCTCCACTTT. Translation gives CASSEEGRNSPLHF.

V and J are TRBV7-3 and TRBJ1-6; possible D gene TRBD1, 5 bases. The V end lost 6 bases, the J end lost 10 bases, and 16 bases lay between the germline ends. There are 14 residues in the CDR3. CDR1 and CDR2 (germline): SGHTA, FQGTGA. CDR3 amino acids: CASSFSGRGSPLHF. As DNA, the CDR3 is TGTGCCAGCAGTTTTAGCGGGAGGGGATCACCCCTCCACTTT.